This passage covers 26 T cell receptor beta chains from one sample sequenced in a study of shared clonotypes between healthy human individuals. This table comes from immunoSEQ multiplex PCR, and its TCRdb copy is limited to in-frame clones, with some not included. The sample contains tens of thousands of clones, roughly three fifths of which appear only once. Source material: memory CD8+ T cells sorted from blood. Subset described: CD45RO+ cells pooled with CCR7-negative TemRA cells. The receptors were sampled from a man aged 25-45 years in good health.

The rearrangement uses TRBV11-2 and TRBJ2-7, with D perhaps matching TRBD1 (5 bases). The V and J ends lost 5 bases and 4 bases respectively, with 15 bases between them. This CDR3 comprises 14 residues. Germline values: CDR1 SGHAT, CDR2 FQNNGV. CDR3 in DNA: TGTGCCAGCAGCGTTACCCGAAGGGGATACGAGCAGTACTTC. Translation gives CASSVTRRGYEQYF.

The gene calls are TRBV4-2 and TRBJ2-1; 7 bases fit TRBD2. Germline V lookup: CDR1 LGHNA, CDR2 YNFKEQ. This CDR3 region has 17 residues. V shed 3 bases, J shed 5 bases, and the junction held 13 bases outside the gene matches. CDR3 protein: CASSHSTIGTIDNEQFF. As DNA, the CDR3 is TGTGCCAGCAGCCACTCAACCATCGGGACTATAGACAATGAGCAGTTCTTC.

This clone was counted a single time. The chain carries TRBV28 and TRBJ2-2, with D perhaps given as TRBD1 or TRBD2 (5 bases each). There are 13 residues in the CDR3. Germline CDR1 MDHEN, CDR2 SYDVKM. V shed 8 bases and J shed 7 bases, with 14 bases lying between them. CDR3 protein: CASRFGAGGELFF. CDR3 in DNA: TGTGCCAGCCGATTCGGGGCTGGCGGGGAGCTGTTTTTT.

The chain joins TRBV5-5 to TRBJ2-3; D is ambiguous. This CDR3 comprises 12 residues. Germline lookup yields CDR1 SGHKS and CDR2 YYEKEE (reference sequence). Trimming removed 5 bases at V and 0 bases at J, with 4 bases between. The CDR3 nucleotides are TGTGCCAGCAGTCTCAGCACAGATACGCAGTATTTT. Translated, it gives CASSLSTDTQYF.

This clone was counted between two and nine times. The rearrangement uses TRBV25-1 and TRBJ2-7; D unresolved. Germline-derived CDR1 and CDR2 are MGHDK and SYGVNS. This CDR3 comprises 13 residues. V was shortened by 8 bases and J by 9 bases, with 20 bases between the two germline ends. CDR3 sequence (DNA): TGTGCCAGCTCTCCGGGTCCAAACAAAAGGCAGTACTTC. It codes for CASSPGPNKRQYF.

This clone is medium-sized by share. V usage is TRBV6-4 and J usage is TRBJ1-5; maybe TRBD1 (5 bases). Germline-derived CDR1 and CDR2 are MRHNA and SNTAGT. There are 17 residues in the CDR3. Trimming took off 4 bases at V and 0 bases at J, with 16 bases between the two ends. The CDR3 nucleotides are TGTGCCAGCAGTGGGGCCAGGGCGGACTATAGCAATCAGCCCCAGCATTTT. It encodes CASSGARADYSNQPQHF.

The sample holds many counts of this clone. The rearrangement uses TRBV9 and TRBJ2-7, with D unresolved. Trimming removed 0 bases from V and 6 bases from J, with 10 bases in between. The CDR3 has 13 residues. The germline V gene has CDR1 SGDLS and CDR2 YYNGEE. As DNA, the CDR3 is TGTGCCAGCAGCGTAGAAAGCTATACCGAGCAGTACTTC. Encoded protein: CASSVESYTEQYF.

The gene calls are TRBV7-9 and TRBJ1-1; possibly TRBD1 for D (5 bases). Germline V gene sequence: CDR1 SEHNR, CDR2 FQNEAQ (reference sequence). Trimming shortened V by 5 bases and J by 3 bases, and 16 bases separated the two germline ends. The CDR3 extends over 15 amino acids. The CDR3 here is CASSGTGRGDTEAFF. CDR3 nucleotide sequence: TGTGCCAGCAGCGGAACGGGACGGGGGGACACTGAAGCTTTCTTT.

The rearrangement uses TRBV11-2 and TRBJ2-1, with TRBD2 identical over 9 bases. Germline assignment: CDR1 SGHAT and CDR2 FQNNGV. Trimming took 3 bases from V and 9 from J; bases not matched to a gene: 3. There are 13 residues in the CDR3. CDR3 in amino acids: CASSLAGGTEQFF. The CDR3 DNA reads as TGTGCCAGCAGCTTGGCGGGAGGGACTGAGCAGTTCTTC.

The chain is built from TRBV5-1 and TRBJ2-1; tentative D call: TRBD1 (6 bases). CDR1 and CDR2 (germline): SGHRS, YFSETQ. The germline V and J ends were trimmed by 1 base and 7 bases, with 12 bases remaining between them. The CDR3 contains 14 residues. CDR3 nucleotide sequence: TGCGCCAGCAGCTTGACAGGGATGACGAATGAGCAGTTCTTC. Translating it yields CASSLTGMTNEQFF.

The chain recombines TRBV25-1 with TRBJ2-1, with TRBD1 matching 7 bases. The CDR3 sequence is 12 residues long. CDR1 is MGHDK and CDR2 is SYGVNS in the germline V gene. The V segment lost 6 bases and the J segment 8 bases; nucleotides outside the gene matches: 4. The CDR3, as DNA: TGTGCCAGCAGGACAGGGATATATGAGCAGTTCTTC. Protein: CASRTGIYEQFF.

The chain has TRBV4-1 and TRBJ1-5; D unclear. Germline values: CDR1 MGHRA, CDR2 YSYEKL. This CDR3 is built from 16 residues. Trimming took 1 base from V and 2 from J, leaving 12 bases between them. DNA for the CDR3: TGCGCCAGCAGCCAAGCCCCCCCGTCAGGCAATCAGCCCCAGCATTTT. Translation: CASSQAPPSGNQPQHF.

This clone was seen repeatedly, ten times or more. The sample carries other DNA sequences with the same CDR3. The CDR3 sequence is CASSELAGGQETQYF. The CDR3 nucleotides are TGTGCCAGCAGTGAACTAGCGGGAGGGCAAGAGACCCAGTACTTC. The chain links TRBV6-1 to TRBJ2-5, with 12 bases identical to TRBD2. There are 15 residues in the CDR3. Germline lookup yields CDR1 MNHNS and CDR2 SASEGT. The ends lost 2 bases at V and 2 bases at J; junction bases unmatched: 0.

This rearrangement joins TRBV5-5 to TRBJ2-7; the match to TRBD2 covers 9 bases. Germline trimming cut 4 bases from V and 2 bases from J; bases unmatched to any gene: 4. The CDR3 contains 14 residues. CDR1 SGHKS and CDR2 YYEKEE come from the germline V gene (reference sequence). The CDR3: CASSLTSGAYEQYF. The CDR3 coding sequence is TGTGCCAGCAGCCTGACTAGCGGTGCCTACGAGCAGTACTTC.

The V and J genes are TRBV5-5 and TRBJ1-5; D gene uncertain. The ends were cut back, 0 bases at V and 5 bases at J, with 15 bases in the middle. The germline V gene encodes CDR1 SGHKS and CDR2 YYEKEE (reference sequence). The CDR3 loop spans 16 amino acids. This chain's CDR3 is CASSLDYSRLHQPQHF. The DNA for the CDR3 is TGTGCCAGCAGCTTGGATTACTCTAGGTTACATCAGCCCCAGCATTTT. The entire variable domain, with the rest obtained from reference TRBV5-5 and TRBJ1-5, is as follows: DAGVTQSPTHLIKTRGQQVTLRCSPISGHKSVSWYQQVLGQGPQFIFQYYEKEERGRGNFPDRFSARQFPNYSSELNVNALLLGDSALYLCASSLDYSRLHQPQHFGDGTRLSIL.

The chain is built from TRBV13 and TRBJ1-2; 8 positions agree with TRBD1. This CDR3 comprises 15 residues. V shed 0 bases and J 3 bases; nucleotides not matched to a gene: 3. The germline V gene encodes CDR1 PRHDT and CDR2 FYEKMQ (reference sequence). The CDR3 DNA is TGTGCCAGCAGCTTAGGGTCAGGGGGCGACTATGGCTACACCTTC. Translating gives CASSLGSGGDYGYTF. Variable domain in full (rest from reference TRBV13 and TRBJ1-2): AAGVIQSPRHLIKEKRETATLKCYPIPRHDTVYWYQQGPGQDPQFLISFYEKMQSDKGSIPDRFSAQQFSDYHSELNMSSLELGDSALYFCASSLGSGGDYGYTFGSGTRLTVV.

This clone has just a few counts. V usage is TRBV25-1 and J usage is TRBJ2-7; D possibly matches TRBD1 or TRBD2 (6 bases each). The CDR3 extends over 14 amino acids. Germline V lookup: CDR1 MGHDK, CDR2 SYGVNS. V lost 8 bases to trimming and J lost 5 bases, with 19 bases between them. CDR3 sequence reads: CASSVVGGRNEQYF. The CDR3 DNA is TGTGCCAGCTCGGTTGTCGGGGGCCGCAACGAGCAGTACTTC.

CDR3 residues: CASSLVSSGIYYEQYF. The CDR3 coding sequence is TGTGCCAGCAGCCTAGTATCTAGCGGGATTTACTACGAGCAGTACTTC. This chain connects TRBV13 to TRBJ2-7; 9 nucleotides line up with TRBD2. Looked up from germline, CDR1 is PRHDT and CDR2 is FYEKMQ (reference sequence). Unmatched junction bases numbered 11, after V lost 5 bases and J lost 3 bases. The CDR3 spans 16 residues.

This chain connects TRBV28 to TRBJ1-2, with D possibly being TRBD1 (5 bases). This CDR3 is built from 11 residues. Germline CDR1 reads MDHEN; CDR2 reads SYDVKM. The CDR3 DNA is TGTGCTTGCGGCAGGGACTATGGCTACACCTTC. It is translated as CACGRDYGYTF.

In this sample, this clone turned up once. The chain is built from TRBV28 and TRBJ2-1; no firm D call. CDR3 length: 14 residues. With 4 bases removed from V and 6 bases from J, the gap between germline ends came to 13 bases. Looked up from germline, CDR1 is MDHEN and CDR2 is SYDVKM. CDR3: CASSSSTASNEQFF. CDR3 nucleotide sequence: TGTGCCAGCAGTTCTTCAACAGCAAGCAATGAGCAGTTCTTC.

The rearrangement links TRBV2 to TRBJ2-7, with D perhaps matching TRBD1 (6 bases). Trimming cost V 3 bases and J 2 bases, with 11 bases left between them. This CDR3 is built from 14 residues. CDR1 is SNHLY, CDR2 FYNNEI, per germline. The CDR3 DNA is TGTGCCAGCAGTGACAGGGGTGGGCCCTACGAGCAGTACTTC. Amino acid sequence: CASSDRGGPYEQYF.

The rearrangement joins TRBV4-1 to TRBJ1-5; D not resolved. The CDR3 spans 16 residues. Trimming left V 0 bases short and J 2 bases short, with 11 bases between. CDR1 and CDR2 (germline): MGHRA, YSYEKL. This CDR3 is CASSQDIGQGNQPQHF. In DNA form, the CDR3 reads TGCGCCAGCAGCCAAGATATCGGCCAGGGCAATCAGCCCCAGCATTTT.

The J gene is TRBJ2-1, the V gene TRBV19; maybe TRBD2 (6 bases). Germline V CDR1 and CDR2: LNHDA, SQIVND (reference sequence). There are 16 residues in the CDR3. V lost 9 bases and J lost 0, with 18 bases in between. In DNA, the CDR3 is TGTGCCAGCACATCGGGGACTGCTAGCTCCTACAATGAGCAGTTCTTC. It translates to CASTSGTASSYNEQFF.

This chain joins TRBV28 and TRBJ2-1; the match to TRBD2 covers 10 bases. J gave up 5 bases and V 7 bases, and 17 bases lay outside the gene matches. Germline V gene sequence: CDR1 MDHEN, CDR2 SYDVKM. This CDR3 is 18 amino acids long. Here the CDR3 DNA reads TGTGCCAGCACCGTGGTAGGTAGCGGGGGGAGAGTTCACAATGAGCAGTTCTTC. As protein: CASTVVGSGGRVHNEQFF. The full variable domain, its missing parts supplied by reference TRBV28 and TRBJ2-1, is DVKVTQSSRYLVKRTGEKVFLECVQDMDHENMFWYRQDPGLGLRLIYFSYDVKMKEKGDIPEGYSVSREKKERFSLILESASTNQTSMYLCASTVVGSGGRVHNEQFFGPGTRLTVL.

This clone showed up just a few times. This chain uses TRBV28 with TRBJ1-1; 7 nucleotides line up with TRBD1. Germline-derived CDR1 and CDR2 are MDHEN and SYDVKM. V was clipped by 7 bases and J by 4 bases; unmatched bases: 9. The CDR3 extends over 14 amino acids. The CDR3 reads CASKRRQGGTEAFF. The CDR3 bases are TGTGCCAGCAAGAGAAGACAGGGAGGCACTGAAGCTTTCTTT.

The table lists this clone with a few counts. The rearrangement uses TRBV9 and TRBJ2-3, with D perhaps TRBD2 (6 bases). The germline gives CDR1 SGDLS, CDR2 YYNGEE. V dropped 4 bases and J dropped 5 bases, with 14 bases sitting between them. CDR3 size: 14 residues. CDR3 sequence (DNA): TGTGCCAGCAGCCCCTTCACGGGGGTAGATACGCAGTATTTT. Protein product: CASSPFTGVDTQYF.